One sample yielded the 19 T cell receptor beta chains listed below, sequenced in a study of blood T cells in healthy people across ages. Sample-barcoded 5' priming and a J-beta primer mix drove a second PCR of roughly 7 to 11 cycles. In TCRdb, the 5' RACE reads were re-called with MiXCR into one record per CDR3 protein. The sample carries 1,100,000 or so distinct CDR3 sequences, around 45% recorded once. The material sequenced was blood. The receptors derive from a woman in her sixties in good health.

The chain employs TRBV12-3 or TRBV12-4 and TRBJ2-3; D possibly corresponds to TRBD1 (6 bases). This CDR3 has 14 amino acids. Trimming stripped 7 bases from V and 1 base from J, with 12 bases between. CDR3 amino acids: CASTWGHGTDTQYF. In DNA, the CDR3 is TGTGCCAGCACCTGGGGACATGGCACAGATACGCAGTATTTT.

The chain links TRBV20-1 to TRBJ2-5, with D tentatively TRBD1 (5 bases). The V gene's germline CDR1 is DFQATT and CDR2 SNEGSKA (reference sequence). Trimming pared 7 bases from V and 2 bases from J, leaving 14 bases between. The CDR3 extends over 13 amino acids. For the CDR3, the DNA is TGCAGTGTTAGGGCAGGGTCACAAGAGACCCAGTACTTC. It translates to CSVRAGSQETQYF.

The chain is built from TRBV29-1 and TRBJ2-3, with a possible D match to TRBD2 (6 bases). The CDR3 spans 13 residues. V shed 4 bases and J shed 3 bases, with 11 bases lying between them. CDR1 SQVTM and CDR2 ANQGSEA come from the germline V gene. CDR3 DNA: TGCAGCGTTGGGGCGGACTATACAGATACGCAGTATTTT. This gives the protein CSVGADYTDTQYF.

A word on this clonotype: Since a much larger clone is just one base distant, this may be a read error. The rearrangement links TRBV3-1 to TRBJ2-1; D gene uncertain. Trimming took 3 bases from V and 9 from J, leaving 3 bases between them. This CDR3 has 10 amino acids. CDR1 LGHDT and CDR2 YNNKEL come from the germline V gene (reference sequence). CDR3 amino acids: CASSHGEQFF. Here the CDR3 DNA reads TGTGCCAGCAGCCACGGTGAGCAGTTCTTC.

This clonotype was counted between two and nine times. The J gene is TRBJ1-2, the V gene TRBV6-5; no firm D call. Trimming removed 6 bases at V and 4 bases at J, with 18 bases between. From germline, CDR1 is MNHEY and CDR2 SVGAGI. The CDR3 totals 15 residues. DNA for the CDR3: TGTGCCAGCAGCCCAAAAAGAGGGCTAGCCTATGGCTACACCTTC. Protein: CASSPKRGLAYGYTF.

The chain has TRBV4-2 and TRBJ2-3, with 9 positions matching TRBD2. In germline, CDR1 is LGHNA, CDR2 YNFKEQ. The CDR3 covers 16 residues. V dropped 0 bases and J dropped 5; count of bases not matched to a gene: 6. CDR3 in DNA: TGTGCCAGCAGCCAAGATGGGGCGGGAGGGAAAGATACGCAGTATTTT. Protein: CASSQDGAGGKDTQYF.

This sequence joins TRBV20-1 and TRBJ2-1; 11 bases map to TRBD2. The CDR3 runs 14 residues. Per the germline V gene, CDR1 is DFQATT and CDR2 is SNEGSKA (reference sequence). Losses at the gene ends were 5 bases for V and 6 bases for J; bases not matched to a gene: 6. The CDR3 region has the DNA TGCAGTGCTTCCGGGACTAGCGGATCCAATGAGCAGTTCTTC. Translating it yields CSASGTSGSNEQFF.

The chain joins TRBV9 to TRBJ2-5; D possibly corresponds to TRBD2 (6 bases). CDR3 size: 13 residues. Germline V gives CDR1 SGDLS, CDR2 YYNGEE. The ends were cut back, 6 bases at V and 8 bases at J, with 17 bases in the middle. In nucleotides, the CDR3 is TGTGCCAGCACCGATGGGACTTTCGATACCCAGTACTTC. Its protein product is CASTDGTFDTQYF.

This clonotype was observed a handful of times. The V gene is TRBV12-3 or TRBV12-4, the J gene TRBJ2-5; 9 bases are shared with TRBD1. J was trimmed by 2 bases and V by 6 bases; bases with no gene match: 10. The CDR3 has 16 residues. This CDR3 is CASSHSGTGTQETQYF. CDR3 nucleotides: TGTGCCAGCAGCCACTCCGGGACAGGGACTCAAGAGACCCAGTACTTC.

This clonotype was picked up a small number of times. The J gene is TRBJ2-1, the V gene TRBV4-2; D uncertain. CDR3 length: 11 amino acids. Between the trimmed V and J ends, which lost 1 base and 12 bases, there was a span of 7 bases. Germline CDR1 reads LGHNA; CDR2 reads YNFKEQ. CDR3 coding DNA: TGTGCCAGCAGCCAAGGTGGCCTGCAGTTCTTC. Its protein product is CASSQGGLQFF.

The gene calls are TRBV6-5 and TRBJ2-3, with 7 nucleotides matching TRBD1. This CDR3 is built from 12 residues. V shed 8 bases, J shed 3 bases, and the junction held 2 bases outside the gene matches. CDR1 is MNHEY and CDR2 is SVGAGI in the germline V gene. CDR3 DNA: TGTGCCAGCCTACAGGGGACAGATACGCAGTATTTT. The encoded protein is CASLQGTDTQYF.

This clonotype was observed a few times. The V call is TRBV4-1, the J call TRBJ1-2; D perhaps matches TRBD1 (5 bases). Between the trimmed V and J ends, which lost 0 bases and 4 bases, there was a span of 12 bases. This CDR3 has 15 amino acids. Germline V lookup: CDR1 MGHRA, CDR2 YSYEKL. CDR3 in DNA: TGCGCCAGCAGCCAAGACCCCGCAGGGCCCTATGGCTACACCTTC. Translated: CASSQDPAGPYGYTF.

This clonotype was counted a few times. V gene TRBV10-3 combines with J gene TRBJ2-5; 7 positions match TRBD1. The CDR3 extends over 15 amino acids. From germline, CDR1 is ENHRY and CDR2 SYGVKD. The V gene end was trimmed by 2 bases and the J gene end by 4 bases; junction bases not matched to a gene: 7. The CDR3 region has the DNA TGTGCCATCAGTGAGCCAGGAAGGGGGCCAGAGACCCAGTACTTC. Amino acids: CAISEPGRGPETQYF.

V and J are TRBV10-2 and TRBJ2-1, with 11 bases that match TRBD2. The trim removed 3 bases at V and 6 bases at J, leaving 7 bases unmatched. CDR1 WSHSY and CDR2 SAAADI come from the germline V gene. This CDR3 is 16 amino acids long. CDR3 residues: CASSERSGRATNEQFF. CDR3 DNA sequence: TGCGCCAGCAGTGAACGTAGCGGGAGGGCCACCAATGAGCAGTTCTTC.

The rearrangement links TRBV10-3 to TRBJ2-7, with D possibly matching TRBD2 (6 bases). The CDR3 is made up of 14 amino acids. V was trimmed by 6 bases and J by 1 base, leaving 13 bases between them. Germline V gives CDR1 ENHRY, CDR2 SYGVKD. The CDR3 region is CAISRDSLSYEQYF. DNA of the CDR3: TGTGCCATCAGCCGGGACTCCCTTTCCTACGAGCAGTACTTC.

This clonotype turned up a few times. This sequence joins TRBV7-9 and TRBJ2-3; unclear D gene. The CDR3 covers 11 residues. Looked up from germline, CDR1 is SEHNR and CDR2 is FQNEAQ (reference sequence). Trimming stripped 8 bases from V and 3 bases from J, with 6 bases between. Written as DNA, the CDR3 is TGTGCCAGCTGTATGACAGATACGCAGTATTTT. Protein product: CASCMTDTQYF.

The sample holds one count of this clonotype. This sequence joins TRBV12-3 or TRBV12-4 and TRBJ2-1; a possible D gene is TRBD2 (6 bases). This CDR3 spans 15 amino acids. V was shortened by 6 bases and J by 4 bases, with 16 bases between the two germline ends. CDR3 coding DNA: TGTGCCAGCAGAACGGGAGTATTGCCATACAATGAGCAGTTCTTC. The encoded protein is CASRTGVLPYNEQFF.

The chain carries TRBV9 and TRBJ2-1, with D tentatively TRBD2 (6 bases). Trimming left V 0 bases short and J 4 bases short, with 11 bases between. The CDR3 runs 15 residues. The germline V gene encodes CDR1 SGDLS and CDR2 YYNGEE. This CDR3 reads CASSVGGTFYNEQFF. The CDR3 bases are TGTGCCAGCAGCGTAGGCGGGACCTTTTACAATGAGCAGTTCTTC.

This clonotype has a handful of counts. The chain links TRBV4-1 to TRBJ2-7; D possibly matches TRBD1 or TRBD2 (6 bases each). The CDR3 is made up of 17 amino acids. The germline gives CDR1 MGHRA, CDR2 YSYEKL. V was pared by 2 bases and J by 2 bases, with 19 bases between. The CDR3 sequence is CASSQPVPGDFTYEQYF. DNA of the CDR3: TGCGCCAGCAGCCAACCCGTCCCAGGGGACTTCACCTACGAGCAGTACTTC.